The rows below give T cell receptor beta chains drawn from one sample of a study of CD8+ T cells in alopecia areata. TCRdb's table, derived via immunoSEQ multiplex PCR, lists solely in-frame clones and lacks some. The sample lists about 76,000 clones, 60% to 70% seen once, with about a quarter in the top ten. This material consisted of CD8+ T cells sorted from blood, taken at week 24, from a patient treated with tofacitinib. The source of these receptors is a human donor with alopecia areata. Each CDR3 is given without its conserved first and last residue.

cdr3_aa: ASSRTSGLYNEQF; v_call: TRBV27
cdr3_aa: ASSLTTGMREQY; v_call: TRBV5-1
cdr3_aa: ASSVGTKNTEAF; v_call: TRBV9
cdr3_aa: ASSAMTGHAF; v_call: TRBV27
cdr3_aa: ASSLAGVVGELF; v_call: TRBV4-1
cdr3_aa: ASSQDRYQPQH; v_call: TRBV4-3
cdr3_aa: ASRLAGGNEQF; v_call: TRBV19
cdr3_aa: ASSVGDSNQPQH; v_call: TRBV7-9
cdr3_aa: AWVLEGEYEQY; v_call: TRBV30
cdr3_aa: ASSSWEGQETQY; v_call: TRBV27
cdr3_aa: ASSQGVGSVRSTDTQY; v_call: TRBV4-3
cdr3_aa: ASSPTLTGVYGYT; v_call: TRBV7-9
cdr3_aa: ASSSPVAGDTNEQF; v_call: TRBV6-5
cdr3_aa: ASSLTPGTGAYEQY; v_call: TRBV27
cdr3_aa: ASSPGINQPQH; v_call: TRBV6-5
cdr3_aa: ASSESGTVHYEQY; v_call: TRBV9
cdr3_aa: SAREGGYT; v_call: TRBV20-1
cdr3_aa: ASSPGTIKGDTQY; v_call: TRBV27
cdr3_aa: ASSDGNTGELF; v_call: TRBV6-4
cdr3_aa: ASSVTGTGISSEQF; v_call: TRBV7-8
cdr3_aa: ASSATGTSGPGANVLT; v_call: TRBV2
cdr3_aa: ASSQSPGNSLFGDTQY; v_call: TRBV4-3
cdr3_aa: ASSLSTGTSYEQY; v_call: TRBV5-1
cdr3_aa: ASSKAGQGAYEQY; v_call: TRBV5-1
cdr3_aa: ASSQSHRGWTDTQY; v_call: TRBV4-1
cdr3_aa: ASSLYTDTQY; v_call: TRBV9
cdr3_aa: ASSFQGSSYNEQF; v_call: TRBV13
cdr3_aa: ASSAGTATNEKLF; v_call: TRBV5-1
cdr3_aa: ASSGNNYGYT; v_call: TRBV27
cdr3_aa: ASSFRQGVTDTQY; v_call: TRBV11-2
cdr3_aa: ASSQEGQGQETQY; v_call: TRBV14
cdr3_aa: ASSQALSRGLYNEQF; v_call: TRBV4-3
cdr3_aa: ASSLFQVLYNEQF; v_call: TRBV5-1
cdr3_aa: ASSHEAGTGKNEQY; v_call: TRBV7-2
cdr3_aa: ASSLVGQGARLLH; v_call: TRBV11-2
cdr3_aa: ASSADYEQY; v_call: TRBV25-1
cdr3_aa: SVEEEMSYEQY; v_call: TRBV29-1